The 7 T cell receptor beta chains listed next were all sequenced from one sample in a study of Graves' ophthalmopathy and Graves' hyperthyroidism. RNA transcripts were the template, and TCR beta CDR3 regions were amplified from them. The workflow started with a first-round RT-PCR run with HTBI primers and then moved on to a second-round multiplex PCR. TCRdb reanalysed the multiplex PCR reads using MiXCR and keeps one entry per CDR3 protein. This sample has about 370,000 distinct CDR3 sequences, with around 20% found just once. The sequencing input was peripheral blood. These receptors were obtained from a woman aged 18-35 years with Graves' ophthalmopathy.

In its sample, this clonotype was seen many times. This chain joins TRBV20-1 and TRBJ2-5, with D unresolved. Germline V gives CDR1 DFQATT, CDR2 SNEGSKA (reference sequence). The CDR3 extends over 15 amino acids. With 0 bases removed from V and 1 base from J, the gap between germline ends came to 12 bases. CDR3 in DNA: TGCAGTGCTAGAGACCCTACCGGGCCCCAAGAGACCCAGTACTTC. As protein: CSARDPTGPQETQYF.

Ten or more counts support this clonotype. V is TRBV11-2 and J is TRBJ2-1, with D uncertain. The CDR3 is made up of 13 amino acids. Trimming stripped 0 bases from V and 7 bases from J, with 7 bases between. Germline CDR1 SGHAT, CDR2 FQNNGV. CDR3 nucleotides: TGTGCCAGCAGCTTAGAGCCAGCTAATGAGCAGTTCTTC. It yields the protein CASSLEPANEQFF. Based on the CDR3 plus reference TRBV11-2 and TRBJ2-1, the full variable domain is EAGVAQSPRYKIIEKRQSVAFWCNPISGHATLYWYQQILGQGPKLLIQFQNNGVVDDSQLPKDRFSAERLKGVDSTLKIQPAKLEDSAVYLCASSLEPANEQFFGPGTRLTVL.

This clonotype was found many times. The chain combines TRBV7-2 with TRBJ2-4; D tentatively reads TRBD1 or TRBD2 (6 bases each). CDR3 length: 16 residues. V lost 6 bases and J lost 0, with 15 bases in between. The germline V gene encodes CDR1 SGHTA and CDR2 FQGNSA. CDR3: CASSQARGLAKNIQYF. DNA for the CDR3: TGTGCCAGCAGTCAAGCTCGGGGGCTAGCCAAAAACATTCAGTACTTC.

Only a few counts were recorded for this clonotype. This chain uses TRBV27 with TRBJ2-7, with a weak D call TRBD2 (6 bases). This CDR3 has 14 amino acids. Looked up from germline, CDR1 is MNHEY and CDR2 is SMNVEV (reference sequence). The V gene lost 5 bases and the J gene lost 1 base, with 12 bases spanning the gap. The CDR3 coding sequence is TGTGCCAGCAGTGCGTCGACTAGGTCCTACGAGCAGTACTTC. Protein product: CASSASTRSYEQYF.

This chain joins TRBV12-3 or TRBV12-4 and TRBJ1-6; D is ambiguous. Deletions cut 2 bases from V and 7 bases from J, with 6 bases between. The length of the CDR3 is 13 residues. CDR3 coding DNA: TGTGCCAGCAGTTTATTGGAGAATTCACCCCTCCACTTT. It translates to CASSLLENSPLHF.

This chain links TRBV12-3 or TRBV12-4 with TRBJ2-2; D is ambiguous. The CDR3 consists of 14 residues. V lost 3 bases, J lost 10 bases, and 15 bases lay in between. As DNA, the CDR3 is TGTGCCAGCAGTTTGTCCGGTCCCAAAGAGGAGCTGTTTTTT. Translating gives CASSLSGPKEELFF.

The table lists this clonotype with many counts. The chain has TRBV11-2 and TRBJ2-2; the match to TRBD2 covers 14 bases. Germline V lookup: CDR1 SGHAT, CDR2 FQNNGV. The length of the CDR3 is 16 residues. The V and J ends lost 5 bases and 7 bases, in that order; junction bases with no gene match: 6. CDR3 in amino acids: CASSAGLAGAGGELFF. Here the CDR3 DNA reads TGTGCCAGCAGCGCGGGACTAGCGGGAGCAGGCGGGGAGCTGTTTTTT.